This T cell receptor (beta chain) came from a study of naive and memory T cell subsets. The germline V gene encodes CDR1 DFQATT and CDR2 SNEGSKA (reference sequence). V gave up 0 bases and J gave up 0 bases, with 15 bases separating them. The CDR3 covers 17 residues. Whole-study findings and limits: There was no ground truth to check naive and memory subset results. From naive to CM, EM and EMRA, diversity decreased and Gini increased.

This clonotype was seen repeatedly, ten times or more. Its antigen remains unknown. Two oligonucleotides, mixed equimolar, formed the beta constant-region primer covering TRBC1 and TRBC2. Ligated cDNA was amplified by four rounds of PCR with nested alpha and beta constant-region primers and SP2. TCRdb recomputed calls from the UMI-ligation and nested PCR reads with MiXCR, one row per CDR3 protein. The sample shows tens of thousands of distinct CDR3 sequences, about 10% of them seen only once. The source is a human donor in good health. V is TRBV20-1 and J is TRBJ2-4; D gene uncertain. The specimen was naive CD8+ T cells from blood. This chain's CDR3 is CSARDYVNIAAKNIQYF. The CDR3 coding sequence is TGCAGTGCTAGAGATTATGTGAATATAGCAGCCAAAAACATTCAGTACTTC.